This T cell receptor (beta chain) was recorded in a study of T cell repertoires in cytomegalovirus infection. Study-wide context: Public signatures in TCR beta pointed to CMV infection and matching HLA type. Study-wide points: CMV-specific HLA-C-restricted TCR beta clonotypes dominated the ex vivo response.

From the reads, TCRdb called clonotypes with MiXCR, one entry per CDR3 protein. This table has around 310,000 distinct CDR3 sequences, roughly 15% appearing once. CDR1 and CDR2 from the germline V gene are SGHKS and YYEKEE (reference sequence). The CDR3 runs to 15 residues. V was shortened by 0 bases and J by 5 bases, with 15 bases between the two germline ends. This clonotype appeared a few times. Its antigen is as yet unknown. Sequencing input: PBMCs. The V and J genes are TRBV5-5 and TRBJ2-7; TRBD2 is a possible D gene (7 bases). The TCR sequence derives from a human donor in good health (CMV status not recorded). Some clones in this sample may be carry-over from other donors' samples. The CDR3 DNA follows: TGTGCCAGCAGCTTGGAGGGGGAGGGATTCGACGAGCAGTACTTC. Its protein is CASSLEGEGFDEQYF.